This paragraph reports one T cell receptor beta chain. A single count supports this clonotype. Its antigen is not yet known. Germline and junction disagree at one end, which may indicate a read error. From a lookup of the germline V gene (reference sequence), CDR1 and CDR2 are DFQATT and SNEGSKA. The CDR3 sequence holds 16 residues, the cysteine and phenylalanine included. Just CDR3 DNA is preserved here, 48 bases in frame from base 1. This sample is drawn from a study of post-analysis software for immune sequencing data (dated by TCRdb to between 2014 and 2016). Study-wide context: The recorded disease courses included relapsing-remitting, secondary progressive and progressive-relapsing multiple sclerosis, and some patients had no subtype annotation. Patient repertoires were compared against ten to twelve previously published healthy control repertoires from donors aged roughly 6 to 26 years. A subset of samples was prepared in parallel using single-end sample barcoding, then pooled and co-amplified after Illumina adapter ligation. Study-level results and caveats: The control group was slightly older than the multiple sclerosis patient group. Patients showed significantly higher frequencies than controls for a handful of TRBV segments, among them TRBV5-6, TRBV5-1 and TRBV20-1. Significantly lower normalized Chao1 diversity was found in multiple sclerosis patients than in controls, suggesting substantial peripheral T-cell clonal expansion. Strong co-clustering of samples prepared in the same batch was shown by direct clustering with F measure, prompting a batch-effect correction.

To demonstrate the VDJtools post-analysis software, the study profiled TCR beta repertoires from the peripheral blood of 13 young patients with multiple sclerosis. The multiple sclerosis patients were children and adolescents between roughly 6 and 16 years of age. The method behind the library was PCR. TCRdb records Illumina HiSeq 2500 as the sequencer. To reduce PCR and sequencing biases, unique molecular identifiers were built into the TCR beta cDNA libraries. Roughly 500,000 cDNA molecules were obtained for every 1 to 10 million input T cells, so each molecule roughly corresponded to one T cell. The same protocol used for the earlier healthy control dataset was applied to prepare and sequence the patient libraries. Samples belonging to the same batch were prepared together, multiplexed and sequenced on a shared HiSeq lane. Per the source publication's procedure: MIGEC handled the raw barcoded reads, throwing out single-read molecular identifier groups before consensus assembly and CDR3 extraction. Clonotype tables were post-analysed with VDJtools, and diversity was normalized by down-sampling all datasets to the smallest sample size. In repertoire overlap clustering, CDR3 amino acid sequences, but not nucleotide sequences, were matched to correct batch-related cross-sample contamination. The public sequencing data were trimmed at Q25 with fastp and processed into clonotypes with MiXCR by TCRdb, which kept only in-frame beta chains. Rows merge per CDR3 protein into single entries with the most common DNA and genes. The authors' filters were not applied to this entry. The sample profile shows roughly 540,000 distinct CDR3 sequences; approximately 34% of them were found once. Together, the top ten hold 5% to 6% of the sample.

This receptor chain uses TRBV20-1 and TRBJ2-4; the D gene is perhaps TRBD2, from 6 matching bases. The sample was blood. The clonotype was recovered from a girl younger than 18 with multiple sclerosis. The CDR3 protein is CSAREAVVGGWDIQYF. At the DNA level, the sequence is TGCAGTGCTCGAGAGGCGGTAGTGGGGGGTTGGGACATTCAGTACTTC.